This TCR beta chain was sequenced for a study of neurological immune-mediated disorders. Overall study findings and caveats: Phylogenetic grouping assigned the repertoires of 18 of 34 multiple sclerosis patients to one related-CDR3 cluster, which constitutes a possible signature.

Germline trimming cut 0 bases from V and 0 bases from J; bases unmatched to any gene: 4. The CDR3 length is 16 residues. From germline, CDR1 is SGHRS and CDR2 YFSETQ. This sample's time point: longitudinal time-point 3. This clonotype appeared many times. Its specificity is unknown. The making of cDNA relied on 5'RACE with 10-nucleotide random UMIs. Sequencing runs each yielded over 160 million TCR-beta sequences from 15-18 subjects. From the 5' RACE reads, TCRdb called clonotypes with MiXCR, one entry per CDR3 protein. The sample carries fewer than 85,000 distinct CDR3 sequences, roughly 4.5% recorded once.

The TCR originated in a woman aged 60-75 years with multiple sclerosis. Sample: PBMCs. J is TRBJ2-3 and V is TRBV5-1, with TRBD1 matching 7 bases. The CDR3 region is CASSLVGQHSTDTQYF. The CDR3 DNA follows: TGCGCCAGCAGCTTGGTGGGACAGCACAGCACAGATACGCAGTATTTT. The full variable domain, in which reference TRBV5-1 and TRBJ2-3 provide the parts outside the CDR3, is KAGVTQTPRYLIKTRGQQVTLSCSPISGHRSVSWYQQTPGQGLQFLFEYFSETQRNKGNFPGRFSGRQFSNSRSEMNVSTLELGDSALYLCASSLVGQHSTDTQYFGPGTRLTVL.